The T cell receptor (beta chain) under discussion was sequenced for a study of cytotoxic CD8 clonotypes in ibrutinib-treated CLL. Study background: For this cohort, patients were ten to twelve relapsed/refractory and some 15 treatment-naive, while 17 were IGHV unmutated.

A few counts support this clone. What it binds is not known. Its ends do not fully match the called genes, so a read error is possible. This CDR3 region has 13 residues. Germline values: CDR1 SSHAT, CDR2 FNYEAQ (reference sequence). The intended depth for sequencing was 1 in 200,000 to 1 in 1 million T cells. Sequenced by immunoSEQ multiplex PCR; TCRdb stores in-frame clones only, minus some. The sample holds about 200,000 clones; about four fifths are singletons and the top ten take roughly 10%. Study-wide results and limits: Progressing and sustained-remission patients had different sampling times.

The gene calls are TRBV7-7 and TRBJ1-1, with D possibly being TRBD1 (5 bases). The TCR originated in a human donor with chronic lymphocytic leukemia. The source was PBMCs, collected after 12 months of ibrutinib treatment. The chain's CDR3 is CASSTGQNTEAFF. The CDR3 DNA is TGTGCTAGCAGCACAGGACAGAACACTGAAGCTTTCTTT.